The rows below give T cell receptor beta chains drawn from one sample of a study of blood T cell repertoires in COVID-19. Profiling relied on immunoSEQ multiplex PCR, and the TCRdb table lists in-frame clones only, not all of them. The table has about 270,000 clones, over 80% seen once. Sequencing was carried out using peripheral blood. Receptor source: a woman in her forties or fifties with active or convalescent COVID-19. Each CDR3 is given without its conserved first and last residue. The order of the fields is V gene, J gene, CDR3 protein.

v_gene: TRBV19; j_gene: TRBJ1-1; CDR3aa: ASSIGQGWREGRQAF
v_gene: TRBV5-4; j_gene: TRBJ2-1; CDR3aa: ASSLLAGGPNEQF
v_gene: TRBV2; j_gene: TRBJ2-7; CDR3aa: ASSPTGTGDYEQY
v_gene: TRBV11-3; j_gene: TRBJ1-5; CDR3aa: ASRAWETGMSNQPQH
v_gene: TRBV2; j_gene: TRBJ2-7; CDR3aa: ASIKSGGELEGQY
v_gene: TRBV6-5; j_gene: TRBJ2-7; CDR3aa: ASSASRQGNEQY
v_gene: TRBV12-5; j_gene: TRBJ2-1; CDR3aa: ASGHTSGSTNEQF
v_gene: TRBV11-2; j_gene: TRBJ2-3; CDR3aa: ASRGIAGGPKDTQY
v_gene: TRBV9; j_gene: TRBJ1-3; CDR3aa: ASSVATGSSGNTIY
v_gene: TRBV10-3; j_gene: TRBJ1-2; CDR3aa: AISADTAYGYT
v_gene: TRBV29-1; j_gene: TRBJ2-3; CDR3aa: SVDIGRGSPGY
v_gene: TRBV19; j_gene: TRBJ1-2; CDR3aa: ASSMGRLMGYT
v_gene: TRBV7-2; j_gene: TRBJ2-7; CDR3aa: ASSFVRANEQY
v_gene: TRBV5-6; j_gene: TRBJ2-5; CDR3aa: ATGQGGGYQETQY
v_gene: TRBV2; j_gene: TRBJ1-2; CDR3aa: ASSEEAGHNYGYT
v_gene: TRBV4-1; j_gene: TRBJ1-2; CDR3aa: ASSQGGQVYGYT
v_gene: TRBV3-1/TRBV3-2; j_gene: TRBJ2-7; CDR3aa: ASSQIAGFEQY
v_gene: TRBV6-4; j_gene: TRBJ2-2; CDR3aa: ASSEYRGQTGELF
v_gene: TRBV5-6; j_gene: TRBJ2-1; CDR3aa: ASSVLSLSGGNEQF
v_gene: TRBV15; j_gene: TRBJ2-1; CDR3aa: ATSTGGDSNEQF
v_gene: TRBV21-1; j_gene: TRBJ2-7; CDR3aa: APYGGACSYEQY
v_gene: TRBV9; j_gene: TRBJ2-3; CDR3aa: ASSDDSGSPDTQY
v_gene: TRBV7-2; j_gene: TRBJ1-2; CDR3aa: ASSLAAGLGDGYT
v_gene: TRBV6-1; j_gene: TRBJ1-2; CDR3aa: ASSEERRDT
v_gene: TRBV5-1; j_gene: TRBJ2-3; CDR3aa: ASSSGTTTDTQY
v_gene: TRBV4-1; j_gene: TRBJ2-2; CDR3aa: ASSQDKRLSTGELF
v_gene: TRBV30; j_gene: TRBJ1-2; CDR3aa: AWSPLFYGYT
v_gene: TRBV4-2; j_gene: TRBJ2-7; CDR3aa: ASSQGIGQTYEQY
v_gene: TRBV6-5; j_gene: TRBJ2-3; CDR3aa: ASRYSGSRTDTQY
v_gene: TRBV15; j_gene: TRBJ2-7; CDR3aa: ATSYRQGSYEQY
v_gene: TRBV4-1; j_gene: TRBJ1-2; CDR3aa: ASSQVVGGGYT
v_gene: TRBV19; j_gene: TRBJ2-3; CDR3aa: ASSTGLALGFPRSTDTQY
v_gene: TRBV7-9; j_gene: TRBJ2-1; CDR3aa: ASSPPPGAVVNEQF
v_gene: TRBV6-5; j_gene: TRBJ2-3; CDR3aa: ASSYSASGITDTQY
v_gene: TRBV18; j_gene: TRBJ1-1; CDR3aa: ASSPQGGHTEAF
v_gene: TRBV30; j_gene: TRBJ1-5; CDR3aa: AWSEQGAGQPQH
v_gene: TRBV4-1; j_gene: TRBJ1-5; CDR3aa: ASSQSTRQPQH
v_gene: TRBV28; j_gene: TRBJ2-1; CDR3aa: ASSFGARRGPYNEQF
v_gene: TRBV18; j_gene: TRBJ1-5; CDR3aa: ASSRGQASHQPQH
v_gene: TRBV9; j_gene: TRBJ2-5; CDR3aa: ASSPRGGTETQY
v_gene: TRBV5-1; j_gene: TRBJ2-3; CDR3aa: ASKGVSTDTQY
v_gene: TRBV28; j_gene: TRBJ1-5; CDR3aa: ASTQGLWQPQH
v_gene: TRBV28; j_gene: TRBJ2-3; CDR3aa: ASSFWDREVDTQY
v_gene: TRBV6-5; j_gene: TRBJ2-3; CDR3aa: ASSSLAGGSDTQY
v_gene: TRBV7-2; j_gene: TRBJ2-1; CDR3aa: ASSLLATSGAPYEQF